These 13 T cell receptor beta chains share one sample of origin, sequenced in a study of blood T cell repertoires in COVID-19. Data came from immunoSEQ multiplex PCR; TCRdb stores just in-frame clones and leaves some out. Among 50,000 or so clones, 65% to 90% were seen once, and the ten largest hold 25% to 30%. Sequenced input: peripheral blood. These receptors all stem from a human donor in a cohort sampled during active COVID-19.

The chain links TRBV11-3 to TRBJ2-1; the D gene is possibly TRBD2 (5 bases). CDR1 and CDR2 from the germline V gene are SGHNT and YENEEA. The V end was cut by 1 base, the J end by 1 base, with 8 bases between. This CDR3 comprises 15 residues. CDR3 nucleotides: TGTGCCAGCAGCTTAGGAGGAGGATCCTACAATGAGCAGTTCTTC. Protein product: CASSLGGGSYNEQFF.

The chain is built from TRBV2 and TRBJ2-5; 8 bases align to TRBD2. Looked up from germline, CDR1 is SNHLY and CDR2 is FYNNEI. V shed 6 bases and J 1 base; nucleotides not matched to a gene: 7. The length of the CDR3 is 15 residues. CDR3 region: CASSGLAGPQETQYF. The DNA for the CDR3 is TGTGCCAGCAGCGGTTTAGCGGGGCCCCAAGAGACCCAGTACTTC. The full variable domain, completed using reference TRBV2 and TRBJ2-5, is EPEVTQTPSHQVTQMGQEVILRCVPISNHLYFYWYRQILGQKVEFLVSFYNNEISEKSEIFDDQFSVERPDGSNFTLKIRSTKLEDSAMYFCASSGLAGPQETQYFGPGTRLLVL.

This clone is judged medium-sized (0.01 to 0.1%). V is TRBV10-3 and J is TRBJ2-2; 9 positions agree with TRBD1. V shed 10 bases, J shed 2 bases, and the junction held 8 bases outside the gene matches. Germline V gene lookup returns CDR1 ENHRY and CDR2 SYGVKD. The CDR3 is 15 amino acids. The CDR3 sequence: CATQTGGDNTGELFF. In DNA, the CDR3 is TGTGCCACACAAACAGGGGGCGATAACACCGGGGAGCTGTTTTTT.

The rearrangement links TRBV6-5 to TRBJ1-2; D is perhaps TRBD1 (5 bases). This CDR3 region has 13 residues. CDR1 MNHEY and CDR2 SVGAGI come from the germline V gene. V shed 10 bases and J shed 4 bases, with 16 bases lying between them. CDR3 sequence reads: CANGAGLLYGYTF. In nucleotides, the CDR3 is TGTGCCAATGGGGCAGGGCTTCTCTATGGCTACACCTTC.

This chain links TRBV4-1 with TRBJ2-2, with D possibly matching TRBD1 (6 bases). The V gene's germline CDR1 is MGHRA and CDR2 YSYEKL. V lost 0 bases and J 0 bases, leaving 20 bases between the germline ends. The CDR3 has 20 residues. This CDR3 reads CASSQDPGRGGLANTGELFF. CDR3 nucleotides: TGCGCCAGCAGCCAAGATCCGGGCAGGGGTGGGCTTGCGAACACCGGGGAGCTGTTTTTT.

This clone turned up a few times. This rearrangement joins TRBV7-6 to TRBJ2-1; 11 nucleotides line up with TRBD2. The CDR3 length is 16 residues. The V gene's germline CDR1 is SGHVS and CDR2 FNYEAQ. V lost 1 base, J lost 10 bases, and 9 bases stayed unmatched. CDR3 sequence (DNA): TGTGCCAGCAGCTTAGGGTTGCCTAGCGGGGGGTGGGAGCAGTTCTTC. Translating gives CASSLGLPSGGWEQFF.

J is TRBJ2-1 and V is TRBV29-1; D ambiguous. Per germline, CDR1 SQVTM and CDR2 ANQGSEA. The CDR3 sequence is 11 residues long. The V gene lost 5 bases and the J gene lost 7 bases, with 9 bases spanning the gap. In nucleotides, the CDR3 is TGCAGCGTTCCTCCCAGGAATGAGCAGTTCTTC. Its protein product is CSVPPRNEQFF.

This clone occurred once. The V gene is TRBV12-3 or TRBV12-4, the J gene TRBJ2-1; TRBD1 aligns across 9 bases. The CDR3 extends over 13 amino acids. J lost 14 bases, V lost 10 bases, and 15 bases had no gene match. The CDR3 DNA reads TGTGCCATCGGGGGGTCGGGACAGGGTGTAAAGTTCTTC. Amino acids: CAIGGSGQGVKFF.

The chain joins TRBV25-1 to TRBJ1-2, with D possibly matching TRBD1 (5 bases). V lost 8 bases, J lost 2 bases, and 6 bases lay in between. The CDR3 sequence is 11 residues long. CDR1 is MGHDK, CDR2 SYGVNS, per germline. This CDR3 reads CASGGNYGYTF. DNA for the CDR3: TGTGCCAGCGGGGGGAACTATGGCTACACCTTC.

The chain has TRBV5-6 and TRBJ2-2; the D gene is possibly TRBD1 (6 bases). Looked up from germline, CDR1 is SGHDT and CDR2 is YYEEEE. V was shortened by 0 bases and J by 4 bases, with 10 bases between the two germline ends. The CDR3 is 15 amino acids. The CDR3 reads CASSLVGAGTGELFF. The CDR3 DNA reads TGTGCCAGCAGCTTGGTGGGGGCGGGCACCGGGGAGCTGTTTTTT.

The rearrangement uses TRBV5-1 and TRBJ2-1, with TRBD2 matching 9 bases. Germline CDR1 reads SGHRS; CDR2 reads YFSETQ. This CDR3 is built from 15 residues. V dropped 1 base and J dropped 1; count of bases not matched to a gene: 0. The CDR3 DNA sequence: TGCGCCAGCAGCTTGACTAGCGGGTCCTACAATGAGCAGTTCTTC. Amino acid sequence: CASSLTSGSYNEQFF.

The chain joins TRBV27 to TRBJ1-1, with 8 bases aligning to TRBD1. Germline V gives CDR1 MNHEY, CDR2 SMNVEV (reference sequence). The V gene end was trimmed by 10 bases and the J gene end by 10 bases; junction bases not matched to a gene: 8. There are 11 residues in the CDR3. The CDR3 protein is CATRQGTGAFF. The CDR3 DNA sequence: TGTGCCACCCGACAGGGGACGGGAGCTTTCTTT.

This sequence joins TRBV5-1 and TRBJ2-1; TRBD2 might be the D (5 bases). Trimming cost V 7 bases and J 10 bases, with 18 bases left between them. Per germline, CDR1 SGHRS and CDR2 YFSETQ. This CDR3 has 13 amino acids. CDR3 DNA sequence: TGCGCCAGCGGACTTACCTTAACGGGGGAGCAGTTCTTC. Encoded protein: CASGLTLTGEQFF.